Presented here are 27 T cell receptor beta chains from one specimen sequenced in a study of vaccination and CD4 T cells after COVID-19. From the PCR reads, TCRdb called clonotypes with MiXCR, one entry per CDR3 protein. The sample consists of some 21,000 distinct CDR3 sequences, around three fifths of them appearing once. The material was CD4+ T cells from blood, obtained before SARS-CoV-2 vaccination. Source of these receptors: a human donor who had recovered from COVID-19.

This rearrangement joins TRBV6-2 or TRBV6-3 to TRBJ2-7; TRBD1 is a possible D gene (5 bases). The CDR3 contains 13 residues. In germline, CDR1 is MNHEY, CDR2 SVGEGT. V lost 7 bases and J lost 2, with 12 bases in between. Here the CDR3 DNA reads TGTGCCAGCACCCCGGACATTACCTACGAGCAGTACTTC. Its protein product is CASTPDITYEQYF.

This clonotype was observed a few times. J is TRBJ1-6 and V is TRBV6-2 or TRBV6-3; maybe TRBD1 (6 bases). Between the trimmed V and J ends, which lost 0 bases and 7 bases, there was a span of 10 bases. CDR1 MNHEY and CDR2 SVGEGT come from the germline V gene. The CDR3 extends over 15 amino acids. CDR3 amino acids: CASSYSQGRNSPLHF. CDR3 coding DNA: TGTGCCAGCAGTTACTCCCAGGGGCGGAATTCACCCCTCCACTTT.

The chain combines TRBV12-3 or TRBV12-4 with TRBJ1-2, with D possibly matching TRBD1 (5 bases). Trimming took off 3 bases at V and 4 bases at J, with 12 bases between the two ends. CDR3 length: 14 residues. CDR3 coding DNA: TGTGCCAGCAGTTTCCTAGACAGCACCTATGGCTACACCTTC. Amino acids: CASSFLDSTYGYTF.

This clonotype was seen only a few times. The CDR3 nucleotides are TGCAGTGCTAGAGATCTGCTCGACAGACGAGTTAACTATGGCTACACCTTC. Translating it yields CSARDLLDRRVNYGYTF. The V call is TRBV20-1, the J call TRBJ1-2, with D perhaps matching TRBD1 (5 bases). Germline assignment: CDR1 DFQATT and CDR2 SNEGSKA (reference sequence). The CDR3 totals 17 residues. Trimming shortened V by 0 bases and J by 1 base, and 18 bases separated the two germline ends.

This clonotype was observed a few times. The CDR3 here is CASSRGLAGDKTQYF. The CDR3, as DNA: TGTGCCAGCAGCCGCGGACTAGCGGGAGACAAGACCCAGTACTTC. This rearrangement joins TRBV11-2 to TRBJ2-5; the match to TRBD2 covers 13 bases. Trimming cost V 5 bases and J 6 bases; bases outside gene matches: 6. CDR1 SGHAT and CDR2 FQNNGV come from the germline V gene. This CDR3 comprises 15 residues.

The rearrangement links TRBV28 to TRBJ1-1; D not resolved. Germline assignment: CDR1 MDHEN and CDR2 SYDVKM. The V gene lost 6 bases and the J gene lost 6 bases, with 11 bases spanning the gap. This CDR3 is 12 amino acids long. CDR3 in amino acids: CASSSRGSEAFF. In nucleotides, the CDR3 is TGTGCCAGCAGCTCGCGAGGTTCTGAAGCTTTCTTT.

The gene calls are TRBV20-1 and TRBJ2-7, with 9 bases matching TRBD2. CDR1 and CDR2 (germline): DFQATT, SNEGSKA (reference sequence). The CDR3 totals 15 residues. V lost 3 bases and J lost 4; bases outside the gene matches: 10. CDR3 bases: TGCAGTGCTAGGGCCTGGCGGGAGGGCGCTTACGAGCAGTACTTC. Protein: CSARAWREGAYEQYF.

V is TRBV11-3 and J is TRBJ2-2; 9 nucleotides match TRBD2. Trimming took 1 base from V and 5 from J; bases not matched to a gene: 8. Per germline, CDR1 SGHNT and CDR2 YENEEA. The CDR3 extends over 17 amino acids. This CDR3 is CASSLGGSGRGTGELFF. The CDR3, as DNA: TGTGCCAGCAGCTTAGGTGGTAGCGGGAGAGGAACCGGGGAGCTGTTTTTT. Looking up the rest from reference TRBV11-3 and TRBJ2-2 gives the full variable domain: EAGVVQSPRYKIIEKKQPVAFWCNPISGHNTLYWYLQNLGQGPELLIRYENEEAVDDSQLPKDRFSAERLKGVDSTLKIQPAELGDSAVYLCASSLGGSGRGTGELFFGEGSRLTVL.

CDR3 region: CASRVDQPQHF. The CDR3 nucleotides read TGTGCCTCCAGGGTGGATCAGCCCCAGCATTTT. The chain carries TRBV6-1 and TRBJ1-5; a weak D match, TRBD1 (5 bases). Trimming took off 11 bases at V and 5 bases at J, with 10 bases between the two ends. The CDR3 totals 11 residues. From germline, CDR1 is MNHNS and CDR2 SASEGT.

The chain carries TRBV29-1 and TRBJ2-7; a possible D gene is TRBD1 (6 bases). Germline CDR1 SQVTM, CDR2 ANQGSEA. V gave up 7 bases and J gave up 1 base, with 17 bases separating them. The CDR3 is made up of 14 amino acids. CDR3 sequence: CSALGMTGSYEQYF. In nucleotides, the CDR3 is TGCAGCGCTCTCGGGATGACAGGTTCCTACGAGCAGTACTTC.

This clonotype was seen only a few times. This sequence joins TRBV6-2 or TRBV6-3 and TRBJ1-1; D not certain. Between the trimmed V and J ends, which lost 2 bases and 11 bases, there was a span of 18 bases. Germline-derived CDR1 and CDR2 are MNHEY and SVGEGT. The CDR3 runs 14 residues. CDR3 sequence: CASSYGLFRLGAFF. CDR3 coding DNA: TGTGCCAGCAGTTACGGGCTCTTTCGACTGGGGGCTTTCTTT.

The chain carries TRBV12-5 and TRBJ1-1, with TRBD1 identical over 8 bases. The germline gives CDR1 LGHNT, CDR2 FRNRAP. The CDR3 contains 12 residues. V was pared by 1 base and J by 8 bases, with 0 bases of the junction left unmatched. The CDR3 here is CASGLGDREAFF. CDR3 nucleotides: TGTGCTAGTGGTTTGGGGGACAGGGAAGCTTTCTTT. The full variable domain, completed using reference TRBV12-5 and TRBJ1-1, is DARVTQTPRHKVTEMGQEVTMRCQPILGHNTVFWYRQTMMQGLELLAYFRNRAPLDDSGMPKDRFSAEMPDATLATLKIQPSEPRDSAVYFCASGLGDREAFFGQGTRLTVV.

The genes are TRBV6-2 or TRBV6-3 and TRBJ1-1, with TRBD1 matching over 10 bases. V shed 9 bases and J 4 bases; nucleotides not matched to a gene: 8. Germline CDR1 reads MNHEY; CDR2 reads SVGEGT. This CDR3 is built from 14 residues. CDR3 DNA sequence: TGTGCCAGTGATGACAGGGGGCTAGGCACTGAAGCTTTCTTT. Translated: CASDDRGLGTEAFF.

The rearrangement links TRBV12-3 or TRBV12-4 to TRBJ2-1; D is undetermined. V dropped 5 bases and J dropped 0 bases, with 20 bases sitting between them. CDR3 length: 18 residues. The CDR3: CASSAYSSLADSYNEQFF. The DNA for the CDR3 is TGTGCCAGCAGTGCCTATTCATCCTTGGCGGACTCCTACAATGAGCAGTTCTTC.

This clonotype has just a few counts. The chain uses TRBV7-2 and TRBJ2-1, with TRBD2 identical over 16 bases. CDR1 and CDR2 (germline): SGHTA, FQGNSA. V lost 5 bases and J lost 15; bases outside the gene matches: 7. The CDR3 has 14 residues. CDR3 nucleotides: TGTGCCAGCAGCAAACCGGGACTAGCGGGAGGGGGGTTCTTC. The encoded protein is CASSKPGLAGGGFF.

V is TRBV20-1 and J is TRBJ2-5; D is unclear. The V end lost 3 bases, the J end lost 3 bases, and 11 bases lay between the germline ends. Germline CDR1 is DFQATT and CDR2 is SNEGSKA (reference sequence). The CDR3 is 13 amino acids. The chain's CDR3 is CSARRTVKETQYF. In nucleotides, the CDR3 is TGCAGTGCTAGGCGGACGGTCAAAGAGACCCAGTACTTC.

The chain couples TRBV12-3 or TRBV12-4 to TRBJ1-2; TRBD1 might be the D (6 bases). CDR3 length equals 13 residues. V was trimmed by 7 bases and J by 8 bases, leaving 17 bases between them. The CDR3 nucleotides read TGTGCCAGCAACGTACAGGGAGTAGAGGGCTACACCTTC. Its protein is CASNVQGVEGYTF.

The chain links TRBV2 to TRBJ1-5; 7 nucleotides line up with TRBD1. Germline V gene data show CDR1 as SNHLY and CDR2 as FYNNEI. CDR3 length: 19 residues. V was pared by 0 bases and J by 6 bases, with 17 bases of the junction left unmatched. CDR3: CASSEAFWGPGDRAQPQHF. The CDR3 DNA is TGTGCCAGCAGTGAAGCATTTTGGGGACCGGGAGACAGGGCTCAGCCCCAGCATTTT.

In this sample, this clonotype turned up a few times. This chain joins TRBV7-2 and TRBJ2-5, with a possible D match to TRBD1 (6 bases). V was shortened by 1 base and J by 2 bases, with 11 bases between the two germline ends. The CDR3 contains 15 residues. Germline V gene lookup returns CDR1 SGHTA and CDR2 FQGNSA. CDR3 bases: TGTGCCAGCAGCTTAGTCGGACAGACACAAGAGACCCAGTACTTC. It translates to CASSLVGQTQETQYF.

The chain carries TRBV7-8 and TRBJ2-7; the match to TRBD1 covers 10 bases. The ends lost 3 bases at V and 4 bases at J; junction bases unmatched: 3. The CDR3 spans 14 residues. Germline CDR1 is SGHVS and CDR2 is FQNEAQ. The CDR3 spells CASSFRDRGYEQYF. CDR3 bases: TGTGCCAGCAGCTTCCGGGACAGGGGTTACGAGCAGTACTTC.

J is TRBJ2-3 and V is TRBV6-2 or TRBV6-3, with D perhaps TRBD2 (5 bases). This CDR3 has 15 amino acids. Germline V lookup: CDR1 MNHEY, CDR2 SVGEGT. V gave up 7 bases and J gave up 3 bases, with 17 bases separating them. The CDR3: CASKQYGSRTDTQYF. The DNA for the CDR3 is TGTGCCAGCAAACAGTATGGGAGTAGAACAGATACGCAGTATTTT.

V and J are TRBV6-1 and TRBJ2-7, with 11 positions matching TRBD2. Germline CDR1 reads MNHNS; CDR2 reads SASEGT. V lost 8 bases, J lost 4 bases, and 10 bases stayed unmatched. The CDR3 contains 15 residues. CDR3 residues: CASARPTSGIYEQYF. Written as DNA, the CDR3 is TGTGCCAGCGCCCGCCCGACTAGCGGGATATACGAGCAGTACTTC.

This clonotype was found a few times. The chain is built from TRBV19 and TRBJ2-5; D call uncertain. CDR1 LNHDA and CDR2 SQIVND come from the germline V gene (reference sequence). The CDR3 spans 13 residues. Deletions cut 4 bases from V and 0 bases from J, with 6 bases between. This CDR3 is CASSNGYQETQYF. In DNA form, the CDR3 reads TGTGCCAGTAGTAACGGGTACCAAGAGACCCAGTACTTC.

The chain carries TRBV27 and TRBJ2-7; D gene ambiguous. This CDR3 is built from 14 residues. Germline V gene sequence: CDR1 MNHEY, CDR2 SMNVEV (reference sequence). Trimming pared 3 bases from V and 0 bases from J, leaving 9 bases between. Written as DNA, the CDR3 is TGTGCCAGCAGTTTCCGGCGGTCCTCCTACGAGCAGTACTTC. This sequence encodes CASSFRRSSYEQYF.

The chain uses TRBV7-6 and TRBJ2-7; D ambiguous. CDR3 length: 12 residues. Germline V gene lookup returns CDR1 SGHVS and CDR2 FNYEAQ. Trimming took 5 bases from V and 4 from J, leaving 9 bases between them. CDR3 nucleotide sequence: TGTGCCAGCAGCGCGATTGGGTACGAGCAGTACTTC. Encoded protein: CASSAIGYEQYF.

This clonotype appeared a few times. This chain connects TRBV7-8 to TRBJ2-2, with D possibly being TRBD2 (7 bases). CDR3 size: 17 residues. The V end lost 5 bases, the J end lost 3 bases, and 19 bases lay between the germline ends. Germline-derived CDR1 and CDR2 are SGHVS and FQNEAQ. The CDR3 coding sequence is TGTGCCAGCAGCCCTAGGCGGGGGCGGGGGTACACCGGGGAGCTGTTTTTT. It yields the protein CASSPRRGRGYTGELFF.

This clonotype appeared a few times. The V call is TRBV19, the J call TRBJ2-7, with 9 bases matching TRBD2. The germline CDR1 and CDR2 sequences are LNHDA and SQIVND (reference sequence). The junction had 6 bases not matched to a gene; V was cut back by 3 bases and J by 0 bases. There are 16 residues in the CDR3. CDR3 in DNA: TGTGCCAGTAGTATTACTAGCGGGCGGCCCTCCTACGAGCAGTACTTC. Translating it yields CASSITSGRPSYEQYF.